Shown below are 3 T cell receptor beta chains from a single sample sequenced in a study of blood T cell repertoires in COVID-19. Clones were sequenced by immunoSEQ multiplex PCR, and TCRdb holds only the in-frame ones, with some missing. The sample contains some 170,000 clones, 70% to 80% of which appear only once. Sequences were obtained from peripheral blood. These receptors all come from a man between 60 and 75 years old with acute or convalescent COVID-19.

The V and J genes are TRBV4-1 and TRBJ1-1; perhaps TRBD1 as D (6 bases). Per the germline V gene, CDR1 is MGHRA and CDR2 is YSYEKL. The CDR3 contains 17 residues. Trimming cost V 2 bases and J 5 bases, with 21 bases left between them. Here the CDR3 reads CASSQTGTSKGGTEAFF. In nucleotides, the CDR3 is TGCGCCAGCAGCCAAACCGGGACATCGAAGGGGGGGACTGAAGCTTTCTTT.

V is TRBV19 and J is TRBJ2-7; possibly TRBD2 for D (6 bases). Germline V lookup: CDR1 LNHDA, CDR2 SQIVND (reference sequence). This CDR3 contains 14 residues. V was trimmed by 6 bases and J by 0 bases, leaving 12 bases between them. The DNA for the CDR3 is TGTGCCAGTAGGGCCGGGGGAAGCTCCTACGAGCAGTACTTC. Its protein product is CASRAGGSSYEQYF.

This clone was observed once. Other DNA sequences in this specimen translate into the identical CDR3. The V gene is TRBV11-1, the J gene TRBJ2-1, with D maybe TRBD2 (5 bases). Germline values: CDR1 SGHAT, CDR2 FQDESV (reference sequence). This CDR3 comprises 15 residues. V lost 1 base, J lost 0 bases, and 7 bases lay in between. The CDR3: CASSLGGLSYNEQFF. CDR3 nucleotides: TGTGCCAGCAGCTTAGGCGGGCTCTCCTACAATGAGCAGTTCTTC. Full variable domain (outside the CDR3, taken from reference TRBV11-1 and TRBJ2-1): EAEVAQSPRYKITEKSQAVAFWCDPISGHATLYWYRQILGQGPELLVQFQDESVVDDSQLPKDRFSAERLKGVDSTLKIQPAELGDSAMYLCASSLGGLSYNEQFFGPGTRLTVL.